This T cell receptor (beta chain) comes out of a study of sequential checkpoint blockade in melanoma (dated by TCRdb to between 2018 and 2020). A note on the overall study: Patients were assigned by 1:1 randomization to either first-line nivolumab followed by ipilimumab (arm A) or ipilimumab followed by nivolumab (arm B). Maintenance nivolumab came after each of the two trial sequences. DNA from roughly 91 pretreatment melanoma tumor samples underwent TCRbeta immunosequencing. For 20 to 25 patients, matched tumor biopsies were obtained before treatment and at week 13, following single-agent nivolumab (arm A) or ipilimumab (arm B). About 75% of the matched tumor biopsy pairs taken before and after treatment were from the same lesion.

The CDR3 spans 15 residues, from the cysteine through the phenylalanine. The only DNA kept is the CDR3, 45 bases in frame from the first base. CDR1 and CDR2, per the germline V gene (reference sequence), are LNHDA and SQIVND. V gives up 5 bases and J gives up 1 base, and the segment between their germline ends measures 12 bases. The immunoSEQ Assay was used to immunosequence TCRbeta CDR3 regions from genomic DNA. Prior to high-throughput sequencing, genomic DNA was amplified by bias-controlled multiplex PCR. Turning to the authors' computational methods: To quantify the absolute abundance of each unique TCRbeta CDR3 region, the sequences were collapsed and filtered. Clonality was defined as 1 minus Pielou's evenness and was calculated using productive rearrangements only. Tumor T-cell fraction was computed by normalizing TCRbeta template counts to usable DNA, estimated from several housekeeping genes. A previously published method was used to identify clones with significantly greater frequencies in on-treatment samples than in baseline samples. TCRdb took over this immuneACCESS table, retaining in-frame rearrangements with V and J assigned. Such tables are incomplete; in checked studies, under half of the missing clones stem from an unresolved V gene, and the remainder is unexplained. Clone size and the V and J calls come from that table; the DNA yielded D and trimming. Within this sample are some 7,900 clones, with 20% to 25% of them counted one time only. Clones ranked in the top ten supply approximately 8.7% of the sample.

The sample's treatment or condition label is to be understood as: randomized to nivolumab then ipilimumab (arm A) or the reverse (arm B). None of the trial patients had been given prior DNA-damaging chemotherapy. CheckMate 064, a randomized, open-label phase II trial of sequential checkpoint blockade, was the source of the samples, all of which came from patients with melanoma. Tumor TCR sequencing used genomic DNA from formalin-fixed paraffin-embedded (FFPE) tissue samples. Notes on this clone: This receptor's antigen is unknown. The record has no base qualities; no much larger clone is one base away.

On the study overall, not on this receptor specifically: Small sample sizes and reduced statistical power limited the within-arm analyses of tumor T-cell fraction. The model for predicting response that combines TCR metrics with mutation burden needs to be validated in larger, independent patient cohorts. Tumor T-cell fraction and clonality correlated with PD-L1 staining and CD8+ T-cell counts but not with mutational load. In the nivolumab-first arm (arm A), pretreatment tumor TIL clonality was associated with response (P = .04). Patients with increases in tumor T-cell fraction and clonality by week 13 were approximately 30 times more likely to achieve clinical benefit.

The rearrangement combines TRBV19 with TRBJ2-1, with no reliable assignment of the D segment. Source: tumor tissue (inferred from file names), taken from a patient given nivolumab and ipilimumab in sequence. The source of this sequence is a human donor with melanoma. At the DNA level, the sequence is TGTGCCAGTAGTGAATTAGGAGTTTCCTACAATGAGCAGTTCTTC. Its protein product is CASSELGVSYNEQFF. The CDR3, completed at both ends by the reference TRBV19 and TRBJ2-1 genes, gives the full variable domain DGGITQSPKYLFRKEGQNVTLSCEQNLNHDAMYWYRQDPGQGLRLIYYSQIVNDFQKGDIAEGYSVSREKKESFPLTVTSAQKNPTAFYLCASSELGVSYNEQFFGPGTRLTVL.